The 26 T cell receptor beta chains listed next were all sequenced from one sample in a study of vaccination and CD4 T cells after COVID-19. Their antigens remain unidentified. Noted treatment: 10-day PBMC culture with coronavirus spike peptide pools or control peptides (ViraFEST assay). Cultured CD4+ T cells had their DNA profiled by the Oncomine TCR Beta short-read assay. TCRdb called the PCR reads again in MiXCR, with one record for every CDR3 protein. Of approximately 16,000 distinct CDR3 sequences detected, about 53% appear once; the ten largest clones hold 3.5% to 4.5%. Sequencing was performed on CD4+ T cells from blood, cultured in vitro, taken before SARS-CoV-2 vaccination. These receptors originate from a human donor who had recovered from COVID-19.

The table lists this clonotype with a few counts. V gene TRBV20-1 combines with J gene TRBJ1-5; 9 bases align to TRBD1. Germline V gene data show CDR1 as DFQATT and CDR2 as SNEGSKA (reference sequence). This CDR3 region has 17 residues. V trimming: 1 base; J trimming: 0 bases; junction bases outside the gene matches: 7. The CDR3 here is CSARAPGTGHSNQPQHF. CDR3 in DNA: TGCAGTGCTAGAGCCCCCGGGACAGGGCATAGCAATCAGCCCCAGCATTTT.

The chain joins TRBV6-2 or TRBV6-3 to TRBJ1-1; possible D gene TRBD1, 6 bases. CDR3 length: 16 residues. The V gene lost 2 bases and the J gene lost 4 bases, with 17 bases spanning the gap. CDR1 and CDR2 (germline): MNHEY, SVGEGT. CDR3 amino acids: CASSYLPQGLGTEAFF. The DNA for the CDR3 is TGTGCCAGCAGTTACCTCCCCCAGGGGCTGGGCACTGAAGCTTTCTTT.

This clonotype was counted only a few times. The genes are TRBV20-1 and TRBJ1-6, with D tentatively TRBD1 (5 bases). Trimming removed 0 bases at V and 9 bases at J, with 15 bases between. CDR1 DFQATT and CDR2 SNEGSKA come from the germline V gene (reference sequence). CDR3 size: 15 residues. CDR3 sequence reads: CSAREVGVGSSPLHF. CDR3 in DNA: TGCAGTGCTAGAGAGGTGGGGGTTGGGAGTTCACCCCTCCACTTT.

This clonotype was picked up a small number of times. This chain's CDR3 is CASSEIDGFGQPQHF. CDR3 DNA sequence: TGTGCCAGCAGTGAAATAGATGGCTTTGGACAGCCCCAGCATTTT. The chain joins TRBV6-1 to TRBJ1-5; D is undetermined. Looked up from germline, CDR1 is MNHNS and CDR2 is SASEGT. The CDR3 sequence is 15 residues long. Trimming shortened V by 2 bases and J by 7 bases, and 15 bases separated the two germline ends.

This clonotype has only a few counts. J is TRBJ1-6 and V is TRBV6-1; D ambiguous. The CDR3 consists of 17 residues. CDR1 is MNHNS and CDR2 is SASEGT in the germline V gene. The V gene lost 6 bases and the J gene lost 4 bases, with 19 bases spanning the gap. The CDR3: CASRQHSSGSYNSPLHF. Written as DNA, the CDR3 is TGTGCCAGCAGACAGCACTCATCCGGGAGTTATAATTCACCCCTCCACTTT.

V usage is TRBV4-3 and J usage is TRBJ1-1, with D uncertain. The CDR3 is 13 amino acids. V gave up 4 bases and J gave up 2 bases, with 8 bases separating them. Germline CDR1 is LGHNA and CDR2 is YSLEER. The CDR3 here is CASSLRGNTEAFF. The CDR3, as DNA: TGCGCCAGCAGCCTGAGAGGCAACACTGAAGCTTTCTTT.

The CDR3 protein is CAISDSGGGEAFF. The CDR3 nucleotides read TGTGCCATCAGTGATTCGGGGGGCGGTGAAGCTTTCTTT. The chain combines TRBV10-3 with TRBJ1-1; a possible D gene is TRBD1 (6 bases). Trimming left V 3 bases short and J 7 bases short, with 12 bases between. This CDR3 contains 13 residues. Germline V gene data show CDR1 as ENHRY and CDR2 as SYGVKD.

CDR3 in DNA: TGTGCCAGCAGCCACGACAGGGGGACCTACAATGAGCAGTTCTTC. Amino acid sequence: CASSHDRGTYNEQFF. V is TRBV5-4 and J is TRBJ2-1; 9 bases are shared with TRBD1. Germline assignment: CDR1 SGHNT and CDR2 YYREEE (reference sequence). V lost 4 bases, J lost 2 bases, and 4 bases stayed unmatched. This CDR3 contains 15 residues.

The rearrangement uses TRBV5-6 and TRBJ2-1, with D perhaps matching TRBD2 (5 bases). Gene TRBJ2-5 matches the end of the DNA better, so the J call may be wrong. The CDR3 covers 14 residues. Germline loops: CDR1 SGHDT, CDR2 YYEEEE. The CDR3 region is CASSGWDAEGTQYF. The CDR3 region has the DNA TGTGCCAGCAGCGGATGGGATGCCGAGGGGACCCAGTACTTC.

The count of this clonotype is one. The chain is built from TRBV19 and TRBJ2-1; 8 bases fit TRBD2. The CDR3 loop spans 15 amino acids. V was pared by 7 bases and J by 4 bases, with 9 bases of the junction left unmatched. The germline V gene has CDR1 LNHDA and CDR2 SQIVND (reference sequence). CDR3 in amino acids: CASNLASGPYNEQFF. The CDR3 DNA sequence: TGTGCCAGTAATCTGGCTAGCGGGCCTTACAATGAGCAGTTCTTC.

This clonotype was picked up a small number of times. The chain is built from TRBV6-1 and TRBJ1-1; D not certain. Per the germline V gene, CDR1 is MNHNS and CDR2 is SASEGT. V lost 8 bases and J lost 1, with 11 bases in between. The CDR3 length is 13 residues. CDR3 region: CASRFRWNTEAFF. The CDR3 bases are TGTGCCAGCCGCTTCCGGTGGAACACTGAAGCTTTCTTT.

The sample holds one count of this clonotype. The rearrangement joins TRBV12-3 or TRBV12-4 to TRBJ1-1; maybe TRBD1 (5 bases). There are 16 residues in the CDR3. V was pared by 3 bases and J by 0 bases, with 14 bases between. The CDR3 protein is CASSFGTGTVNTEAFF. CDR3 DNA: TGTGCCAGCAGTTTTGGAACCGGGACGGTGAACACTGAAGCTTTCTTT.

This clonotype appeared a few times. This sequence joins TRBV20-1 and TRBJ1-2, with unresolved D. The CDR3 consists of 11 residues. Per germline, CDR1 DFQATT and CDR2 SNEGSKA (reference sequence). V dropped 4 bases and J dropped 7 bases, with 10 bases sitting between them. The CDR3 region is CSATGPFGYTF. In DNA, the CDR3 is TGCAGTGCTACAGGCCCCTTTGGCTACACCTTC.

The CDR3 nucleotides are TGTGCCAGCAATGTGAGGGGCGATGACTATGGCTACACCTTC. Protein sequence: CASNVRGDDYGYTF. This chain uses TRBV2 with TRBJ1-2; TRBD1 might be the D (5 bases). This CDR3 is 14 amino acids long. Germline CDR1 reads SNHLY; CDR2 reads FYNNEI. With 7 bases removed from V and 3 bases from J, the gap between germline ends came to 15 bases.

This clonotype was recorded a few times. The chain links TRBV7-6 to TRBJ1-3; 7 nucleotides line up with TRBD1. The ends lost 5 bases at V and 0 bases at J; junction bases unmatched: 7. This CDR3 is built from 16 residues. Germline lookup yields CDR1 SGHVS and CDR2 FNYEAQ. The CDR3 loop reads CASSLGQPYSGNTIYF. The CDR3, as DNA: TGTGCCAGCAGCCTGGGACAGCCCTACTCTGGAAACACCATATATTTT.

This CDR3 reads CASSAGQGSGPQHF. The CDR3 DNA reads TGTGCCAGTAGTGCGGGACAGGGCTCGGGGCCCCAGCATTTT. This chain connects TRBV19 to TRBJ1-5; 9 bases map to TRBD1. V dropped 5 bases and J dropped 9; count of bases not matched to a gene: 8. Germline CDR1 is LNHDA and CDR2 is SQIVND (reference sequence). The CDR3 runs to 14 residues.

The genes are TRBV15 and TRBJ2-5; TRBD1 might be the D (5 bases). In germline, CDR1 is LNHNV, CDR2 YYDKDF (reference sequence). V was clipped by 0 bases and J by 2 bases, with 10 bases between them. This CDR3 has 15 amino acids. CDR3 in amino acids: CATSREGPPQETQYF. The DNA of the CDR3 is TGTGCCACCAGCAGAGAGGGGCCTCCGCAAGAGACCCAGTACTTC. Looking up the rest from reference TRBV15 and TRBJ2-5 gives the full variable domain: DAMVIQNPRYQVTQFGKPVTLSCSQTLNHNVMYWYQQKSSQAPKLLFHYYDKDFNNEADTPDNFQSRRPNTSFCFLDIRSPGLGDTAMYLCATSREGPPQETQYFGPGTRLLVL.

CDR3 DNA: TGTGCCAGCAGTTATTCTGGGGCCAACGTCCTGACTTTC. Protein: CASSYSGANVLTF. The J gene is TRBJ2-6, the V gene TRBV6-5; D ambiguous. V was clipped by 3 bases and J by 1 base, with 1 base between them. Germline V gene sequence: CDR1 MNHEY, CDR2 SVGAGI. CDR3 length equals 13 residues.

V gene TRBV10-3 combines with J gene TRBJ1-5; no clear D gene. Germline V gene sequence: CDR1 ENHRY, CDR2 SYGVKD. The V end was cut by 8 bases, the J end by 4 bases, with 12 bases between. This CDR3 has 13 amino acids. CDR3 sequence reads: CAISREKNQPQHF. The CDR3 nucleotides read TGTGCCATCTCTAGAGAGAAGAATCAGCCCCAGCATTTT.

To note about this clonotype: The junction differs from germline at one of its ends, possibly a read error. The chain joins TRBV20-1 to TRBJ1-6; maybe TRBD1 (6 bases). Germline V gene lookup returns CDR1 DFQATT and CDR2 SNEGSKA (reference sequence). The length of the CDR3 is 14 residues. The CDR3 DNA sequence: TGCAGTGCCAGAGGTCTGGACAGTAATTCACCCCTCCACTTT. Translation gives CSARGLDSNSPLHF.

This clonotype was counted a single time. CDR3 protein: CASSDRGPRFDGYTF. The CDR3, as DNA: TGTGCCAGCAGTGATCGCGGCCCCCGCTTCGATGGCTACACCTTC. The rearrangement links TRBV2 to TRBJ1-2; no reliable D call. V was trimmed by 3 bases and J by 6 bases, leaving 17 bases between them. This CDR3 is built from 15 residues. Germline CDR1 SNHLY, CDR2 FYNNEI.

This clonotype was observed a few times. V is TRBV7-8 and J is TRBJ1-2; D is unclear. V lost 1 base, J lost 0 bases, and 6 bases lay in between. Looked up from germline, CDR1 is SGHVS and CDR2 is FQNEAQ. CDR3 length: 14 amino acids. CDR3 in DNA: TGTGCCAGCAGCTTAGAACGGGCTAACTATGGCTACACCTTC. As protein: CASSLERANYGYTF.

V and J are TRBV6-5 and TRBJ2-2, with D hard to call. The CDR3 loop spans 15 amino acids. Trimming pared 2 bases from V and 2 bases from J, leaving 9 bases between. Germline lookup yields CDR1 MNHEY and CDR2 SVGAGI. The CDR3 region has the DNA TGTGCCAGCAGTTACCAGAGTATTAACACCGGGGAGCTGTTTTTT. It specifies CASSYQSINTGELFF.

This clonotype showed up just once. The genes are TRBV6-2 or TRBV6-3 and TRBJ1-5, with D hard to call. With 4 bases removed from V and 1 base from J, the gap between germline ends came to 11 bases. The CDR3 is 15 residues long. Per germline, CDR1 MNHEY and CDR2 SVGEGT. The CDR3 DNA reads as TGTGCCAGCAGTTTTGCACCAACGAGCAATCAGCCCCAGCATTTT. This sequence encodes CASSFAPTSNQPQHF.

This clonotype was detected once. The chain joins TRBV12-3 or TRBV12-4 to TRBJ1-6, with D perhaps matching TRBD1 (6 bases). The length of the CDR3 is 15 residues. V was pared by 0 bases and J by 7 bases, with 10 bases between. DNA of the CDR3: TGTGCCAGCAGTTTAGCTGCGGGGGCAAATTCACCCCTCCACTTT. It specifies CASSLAAGANSPLHF.

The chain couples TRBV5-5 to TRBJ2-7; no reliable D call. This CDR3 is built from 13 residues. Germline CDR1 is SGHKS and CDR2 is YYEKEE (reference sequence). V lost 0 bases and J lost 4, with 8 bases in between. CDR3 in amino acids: CASSLAGIYEQYF. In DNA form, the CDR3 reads TGTGCCAGCAGCTTGGCGGGTATTTACGAGCAGTACTTC. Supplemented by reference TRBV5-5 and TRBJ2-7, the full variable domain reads DAGVTQSPTHLIKTRGQQVTLRCSPISGHKSVSWYQQVLGQGPQFIFQYYEKEERGRGNFPDRFSARQFPNYSSELNVNALLLGDSALYLCASSLAGIYEQYFGPGTRLTVT.